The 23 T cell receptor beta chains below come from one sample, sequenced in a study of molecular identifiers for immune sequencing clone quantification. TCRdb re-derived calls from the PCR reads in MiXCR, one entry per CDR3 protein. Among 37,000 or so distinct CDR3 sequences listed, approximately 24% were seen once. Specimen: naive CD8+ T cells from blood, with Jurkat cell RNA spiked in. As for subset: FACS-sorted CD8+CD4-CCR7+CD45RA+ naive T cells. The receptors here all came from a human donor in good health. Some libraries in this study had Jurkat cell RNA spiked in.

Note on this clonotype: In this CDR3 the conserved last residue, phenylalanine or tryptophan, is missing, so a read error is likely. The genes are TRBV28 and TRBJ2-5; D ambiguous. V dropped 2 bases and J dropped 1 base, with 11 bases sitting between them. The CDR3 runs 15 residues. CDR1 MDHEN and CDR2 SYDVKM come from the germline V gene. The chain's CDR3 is CASSLARVAQETQYL. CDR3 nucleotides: TGTGCCAGCAGTTTAGCGAGAGTCGCCCAAGAGACCCAGTACCTC.

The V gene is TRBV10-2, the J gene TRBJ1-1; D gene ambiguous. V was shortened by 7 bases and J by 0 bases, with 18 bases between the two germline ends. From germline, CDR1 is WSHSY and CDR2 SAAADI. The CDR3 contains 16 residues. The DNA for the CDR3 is TGCGCCAGCACCGACAACTTTGAGGGAGTGAACACTGAAGCTTTCTTT. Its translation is CASTDNFEGVNTEAFF.

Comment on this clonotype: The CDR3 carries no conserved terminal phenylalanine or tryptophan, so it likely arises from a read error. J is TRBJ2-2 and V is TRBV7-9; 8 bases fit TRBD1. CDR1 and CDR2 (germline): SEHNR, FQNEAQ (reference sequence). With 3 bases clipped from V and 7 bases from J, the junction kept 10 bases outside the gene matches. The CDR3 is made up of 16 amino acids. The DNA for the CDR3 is TGTGCCAGCAGCTTCCCAGGGGGCGCCGTGATCGGGGAGCTGTTTTCT. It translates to CASSFPGGAVIGELFS.

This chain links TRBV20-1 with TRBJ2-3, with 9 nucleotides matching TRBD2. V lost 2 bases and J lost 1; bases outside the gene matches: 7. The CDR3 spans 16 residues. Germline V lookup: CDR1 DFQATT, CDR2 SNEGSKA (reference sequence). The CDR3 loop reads CSARLMRTSGTDTQYF. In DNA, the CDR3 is TGCAGTGCTAGATTAATGCGGACTAGCGGCACAGATACGCAGTATTTT.

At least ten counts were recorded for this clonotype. The CDR3 DNA sequence: TGTGCCAGCGCCGGGACAGCCCGGGGCGAGCAGTACTTC. Protein product: CASAGTARGEQYF. This chain joins TRBV6-2 or TRBV6-3 and TRBJ2-7, with 7 bases aligning to TRBD1. Germline V gene data show CDR1 as MNHEY and CDR2 as SVGEGT. With 8 bases clipped from V and 6 bases from J, the junction kept 10 bases outside the gene matches. The CDR3 has 13 amino acids.

This chain's CDR3 is CASSQIQGGNQPQHF. In DNA, the CDR3 is TGCGCCAGCAGCCAGATACAGGGGGGCAATCAGCCCCAGCATTTT. This chain uses TRBV4-3 with TRBJ1-5; 8 bases are a match to TRBD1. V trimming: 3 bases; J trimming: 2 bases; junction bases outside the gene matches: 3. CDR1 is LGHNA and CDR2 is YSLEER in the germline V gene. The CDR3 consists of 15 residues.

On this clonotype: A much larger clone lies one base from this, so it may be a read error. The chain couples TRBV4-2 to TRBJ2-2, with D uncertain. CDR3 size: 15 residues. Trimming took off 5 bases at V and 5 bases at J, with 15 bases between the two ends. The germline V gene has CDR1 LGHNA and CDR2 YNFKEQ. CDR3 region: CASSSSLSDTGELFF. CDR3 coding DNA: TGTGCCAGCAGCTCGTCCCTTAGTGATACCGGGGAGCTGTTTTTT.

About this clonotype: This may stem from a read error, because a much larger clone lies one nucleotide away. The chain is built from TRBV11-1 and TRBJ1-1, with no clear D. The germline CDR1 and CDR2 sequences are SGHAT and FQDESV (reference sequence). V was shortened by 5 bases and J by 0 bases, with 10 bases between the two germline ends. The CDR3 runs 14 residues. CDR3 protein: CASSHTSLNTEAFF. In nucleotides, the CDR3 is TGTGCCAGCAGCCACACAAGCTTGAACACTGAAGCTTTCTTT.

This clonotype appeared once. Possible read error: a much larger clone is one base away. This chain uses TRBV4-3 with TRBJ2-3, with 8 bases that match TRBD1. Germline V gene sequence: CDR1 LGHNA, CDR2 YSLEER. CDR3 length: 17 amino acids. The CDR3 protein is CTSSQDRAGGVSDTQYF. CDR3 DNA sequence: TGCACCAGCAGCCAAGATCGGGCAGGGGGCGTCTCCGATACGCAGTATTTT.

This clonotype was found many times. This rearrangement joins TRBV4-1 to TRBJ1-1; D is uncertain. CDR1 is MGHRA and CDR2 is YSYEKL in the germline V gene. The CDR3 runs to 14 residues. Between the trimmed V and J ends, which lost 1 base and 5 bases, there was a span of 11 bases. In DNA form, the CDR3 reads TGCGCCAGCAGCCAAGGTTGGGGTAGTACTGAAGCTTTCTTT. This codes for CASSQGWGSTEAFF.

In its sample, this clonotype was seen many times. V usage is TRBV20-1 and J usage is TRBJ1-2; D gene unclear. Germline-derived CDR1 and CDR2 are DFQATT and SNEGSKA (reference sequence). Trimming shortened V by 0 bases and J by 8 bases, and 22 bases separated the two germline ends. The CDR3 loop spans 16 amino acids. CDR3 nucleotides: TGCAGTGCTAGAGAATCAGGTCCCCGGGCTTTTACCGGCTACACCTTC. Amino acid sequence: CSARESGPRAFTGYTF.

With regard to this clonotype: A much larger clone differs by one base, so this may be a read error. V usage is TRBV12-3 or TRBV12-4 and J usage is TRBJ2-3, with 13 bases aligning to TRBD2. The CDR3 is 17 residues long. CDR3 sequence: CASSRTSGGLSTDTRYF. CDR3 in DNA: TGTGCCAGCAGCCGGACTAGCGGGGGCCTTAGCACAGATACGCGGTATTTT.

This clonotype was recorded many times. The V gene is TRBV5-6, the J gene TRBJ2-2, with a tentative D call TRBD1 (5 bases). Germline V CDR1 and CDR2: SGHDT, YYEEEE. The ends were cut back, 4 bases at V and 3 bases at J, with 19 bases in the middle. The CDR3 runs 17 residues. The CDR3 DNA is TGTGCCAGCAGCCCCGAGGACGTGGGGCCAGACACCGGGGAGCTGTTTTTT. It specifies CASSPEDVGPDTGELFF.

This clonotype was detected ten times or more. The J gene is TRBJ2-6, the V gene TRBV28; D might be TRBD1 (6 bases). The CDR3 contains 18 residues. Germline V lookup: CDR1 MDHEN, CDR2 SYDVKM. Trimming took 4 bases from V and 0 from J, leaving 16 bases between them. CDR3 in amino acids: CASSSVRGKSSGANVLTF. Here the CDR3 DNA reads TGTGCCAGCAGTTCCGTGAGGGGGAAAAGCTCTGGGGCCAACGTCCTGACTTTC.

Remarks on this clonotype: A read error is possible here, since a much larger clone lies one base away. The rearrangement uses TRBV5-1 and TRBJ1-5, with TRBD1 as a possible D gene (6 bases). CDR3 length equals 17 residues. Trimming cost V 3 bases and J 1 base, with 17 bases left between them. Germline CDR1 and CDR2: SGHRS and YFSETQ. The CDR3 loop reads CASSYGRGNSSNQPQHF. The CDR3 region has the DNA TGCGCCAGCAGCTACGGCAGGGGCAACTCAAGCAATCAGCCCCAGCATTTT.

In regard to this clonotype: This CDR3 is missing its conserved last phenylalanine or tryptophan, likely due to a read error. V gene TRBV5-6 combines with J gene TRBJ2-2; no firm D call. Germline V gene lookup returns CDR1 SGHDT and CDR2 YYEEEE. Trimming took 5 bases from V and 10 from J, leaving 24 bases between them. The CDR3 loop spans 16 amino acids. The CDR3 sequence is CASRPSGSLGYVELFV. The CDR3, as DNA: TGTGCCAGCAGACCTTCCGGGTCGCTGGGGTACGTGGAGCTGTTTGTT.

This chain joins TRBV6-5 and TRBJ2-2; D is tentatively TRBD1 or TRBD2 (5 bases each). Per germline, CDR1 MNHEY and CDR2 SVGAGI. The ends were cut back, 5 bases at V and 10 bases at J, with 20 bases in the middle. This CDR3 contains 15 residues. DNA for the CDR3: TGTGCCAGCAGTAAGGGACCACTAGACGCCGAGGAGCTGTTTTTT. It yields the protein CASSKGPLDAEELFF.

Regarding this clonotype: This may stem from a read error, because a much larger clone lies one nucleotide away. DNA of the CDR3: TGCGCCAGCAGCCTCCAGGACCGATTCAATCAGCCCCCGCATTTT. It specifies CASSLQDRFNQPPHF. The chain joins TRBV4-1 to TRBJ1-5; no clear D gene. CDR3 length equals 15 residues. CDR1 is MGHRA, CDR2 YSYEKL, per germline.

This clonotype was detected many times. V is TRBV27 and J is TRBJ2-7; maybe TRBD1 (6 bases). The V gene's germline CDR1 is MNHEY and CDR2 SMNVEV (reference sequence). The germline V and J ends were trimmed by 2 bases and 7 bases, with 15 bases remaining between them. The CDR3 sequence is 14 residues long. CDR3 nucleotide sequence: TGTGCCAGCAGTTTAGGGGGTGGGGGCGGGGAGCAGTACTTC. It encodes CASSLGGGGGEQYF.

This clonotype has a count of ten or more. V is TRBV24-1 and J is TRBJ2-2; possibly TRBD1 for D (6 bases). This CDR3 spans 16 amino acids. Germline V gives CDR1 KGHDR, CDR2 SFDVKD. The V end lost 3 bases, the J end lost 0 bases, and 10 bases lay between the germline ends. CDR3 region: CATSDLDSANTGELFF. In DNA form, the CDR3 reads TGTGCCACCAGTGATCTGGACAGCGCGAACACCGGGGAGCTGTTTTTT.

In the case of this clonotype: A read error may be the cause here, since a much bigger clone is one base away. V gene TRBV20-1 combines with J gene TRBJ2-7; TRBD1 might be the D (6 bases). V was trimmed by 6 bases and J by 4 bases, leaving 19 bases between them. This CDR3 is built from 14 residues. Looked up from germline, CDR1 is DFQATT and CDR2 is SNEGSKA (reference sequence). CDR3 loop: CSAKNPGDRYEQYF. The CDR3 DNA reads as TGCAGTGCGAAAAACCCAGGAGACAGGTACGAGCAGTACTTC.

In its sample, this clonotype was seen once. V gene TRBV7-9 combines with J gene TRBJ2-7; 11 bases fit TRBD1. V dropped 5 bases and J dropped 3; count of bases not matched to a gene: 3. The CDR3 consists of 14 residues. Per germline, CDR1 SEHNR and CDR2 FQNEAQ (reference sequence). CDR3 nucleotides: TGTGCCAGCAGCACCGGGACAGGGGGCTACGAGCAGTACTTC. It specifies CASSTGTGGYEQYF.

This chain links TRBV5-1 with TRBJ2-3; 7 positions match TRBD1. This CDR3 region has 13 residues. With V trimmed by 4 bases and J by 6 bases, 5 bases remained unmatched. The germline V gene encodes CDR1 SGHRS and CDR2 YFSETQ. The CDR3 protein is CASSDTQGDTQYF. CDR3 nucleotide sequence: TGCGCCAGCAGCGATACACAGGGGGATACGCAGTATTTT.